This T cell receptor beta chain was identified during a study of response to subunit inactivated influenza vaccine. V lost 0 bases and J lost 10, with 13 bases in between. The CDR3 has 15 amino acids. Germline loops: CDR1 MGHRA, CDR2 YSYEKL. TCRdb re-called the RT-PCR reads with MiXCR, one entry per CDR3 protein. The sample includes over 150,000 distinct CDR3 sequences, around 14% of them seen just once. The receptor was isolated from a man aged 50 to 60 who received an inactivated influenza vaccine. The chain employs TRBV4-1 and TRBJ1-6; D ambiguous. Sequencing was performed on CD8+ T cells sorted from PBMCs, taken less than 6 days after vaccination. The CDR3 here is CASSQDPTAESPLHF. DNA for the CDR3: TGCGCCAGCAGCCAAGATCCCACAGCCGAATCACCCCTCCACTTT.